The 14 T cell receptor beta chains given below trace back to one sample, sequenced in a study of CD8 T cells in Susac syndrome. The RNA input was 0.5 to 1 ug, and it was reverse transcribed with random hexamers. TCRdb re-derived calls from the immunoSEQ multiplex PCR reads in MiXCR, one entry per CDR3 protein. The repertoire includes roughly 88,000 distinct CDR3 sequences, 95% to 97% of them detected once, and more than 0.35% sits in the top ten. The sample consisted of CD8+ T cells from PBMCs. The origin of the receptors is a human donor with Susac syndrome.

CDR3 DNA: TGCAGTGCTCCCAGGACAGGTGGGGTCACTGAAGCTTTCTTT. Protein sequence: CSAPRTGGVTEAFF. The chain has TRBV20-1 and TRBJ1-1; 7 bases line up with TRBD1. This CDR3 region has 14 residues. Losses at the gene ends were 5 bases for V and 4 bases for J; bases not matched to a gene: 10. Germline V CDR1 and CDR2: DFQATT, SNEGSKA (reference sequence).

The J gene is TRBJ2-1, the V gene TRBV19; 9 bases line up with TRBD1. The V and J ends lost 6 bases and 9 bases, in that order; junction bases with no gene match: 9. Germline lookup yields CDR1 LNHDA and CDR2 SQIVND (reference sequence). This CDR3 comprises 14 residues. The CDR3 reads CASSDRGNRGEQFF. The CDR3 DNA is TGTGCCAGTAGCGACAGGGGGAACCGGGGTGAGCAGTTCTTC.

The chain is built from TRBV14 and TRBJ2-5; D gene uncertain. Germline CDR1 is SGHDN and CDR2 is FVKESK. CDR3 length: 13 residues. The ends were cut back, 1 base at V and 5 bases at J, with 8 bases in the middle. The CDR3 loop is CASSQVWDETQYF. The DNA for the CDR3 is TGTGCCAGCAGCCAAGTGTGGGATGAGACCCAGTACTTC.

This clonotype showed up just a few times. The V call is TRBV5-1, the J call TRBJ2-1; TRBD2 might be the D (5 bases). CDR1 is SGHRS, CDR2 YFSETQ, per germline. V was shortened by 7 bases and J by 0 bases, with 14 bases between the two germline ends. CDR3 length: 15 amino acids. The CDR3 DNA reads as TGCGCCAGCCAGAGGGTCTCAAGCTCCTACAATGAGCAGTTCTTC. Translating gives CASQRVSSSYNEQFF.

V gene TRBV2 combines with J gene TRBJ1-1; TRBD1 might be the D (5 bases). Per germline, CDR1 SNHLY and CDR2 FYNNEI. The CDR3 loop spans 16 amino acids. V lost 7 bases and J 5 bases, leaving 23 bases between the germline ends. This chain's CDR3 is CASNGGAQGSKTEAFF. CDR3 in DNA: TGTGCCAGCAATGGGGGAGCGCAGGGATCGAAGACTGAAGCTTTCTTT.

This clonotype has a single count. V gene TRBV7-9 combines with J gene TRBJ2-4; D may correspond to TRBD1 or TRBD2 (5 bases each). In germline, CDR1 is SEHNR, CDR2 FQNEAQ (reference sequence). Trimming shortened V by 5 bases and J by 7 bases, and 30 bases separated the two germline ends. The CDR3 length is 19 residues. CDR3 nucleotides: TGTGCCAGCAGCCCCCCCCTAGGGGTAGTTTCGGGATCGGGCAACATTCAGTACTTC. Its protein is CASSPPLGVVSGSGNIQYF.

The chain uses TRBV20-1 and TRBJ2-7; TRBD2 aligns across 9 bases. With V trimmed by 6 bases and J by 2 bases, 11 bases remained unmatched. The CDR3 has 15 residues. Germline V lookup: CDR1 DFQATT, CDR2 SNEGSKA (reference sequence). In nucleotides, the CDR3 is TGCAGTGCCGATCCGGGACTAGCAGAACCCTACGAGCAGTACTTC. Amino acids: CSADPGLAEPYEQYF.

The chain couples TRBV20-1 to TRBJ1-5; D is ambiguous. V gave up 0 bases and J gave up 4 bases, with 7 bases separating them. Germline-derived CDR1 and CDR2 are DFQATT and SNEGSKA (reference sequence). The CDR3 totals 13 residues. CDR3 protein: CSARDRENQPQHF. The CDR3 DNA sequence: TGCAGTGCTAGAGATAGAGAAAATCAGCCCCAGCATTTT.

CDR3 DNA: TGTGCCAGCTCACCGATCACCGGGGAGCTGTTTTTT. Amino acid sequence: CASSPITGELFF. The genes are TRBV18 and TRBJ2-2; unclear D gene. Germline assignment: CDR1 KGHSH and CDR2 LQKENI. The V gene lost 3 bases and the J gene lost 4 bases, with 3 bases spanning the gap. The CDR3 has 12 amino acids.

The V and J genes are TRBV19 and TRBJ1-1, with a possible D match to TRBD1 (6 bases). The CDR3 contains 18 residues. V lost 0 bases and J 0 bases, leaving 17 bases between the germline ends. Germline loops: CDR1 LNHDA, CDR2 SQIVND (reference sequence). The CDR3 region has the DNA TGTGCCAGTAGTATAGATTGGGTGGCGGACAGCATGAACACTGAAGCTTTCTTT. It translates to CASSIDWVADSMNTEAFF.

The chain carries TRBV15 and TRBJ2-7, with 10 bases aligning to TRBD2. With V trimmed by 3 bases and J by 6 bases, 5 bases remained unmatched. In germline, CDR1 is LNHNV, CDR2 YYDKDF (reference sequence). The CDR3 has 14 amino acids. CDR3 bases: TGTGCCACCAGCAGGCTAGCGGGAGAAACCGAGCAGTACTTC. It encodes CATSRLAGETEQYF. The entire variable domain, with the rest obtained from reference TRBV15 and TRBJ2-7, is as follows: DAMVIQNPRYQVTQFGKPVTLSCSQTLNHNVMYWYQQKSSQAPKLLFHYYDKDFNNEADTPDNFQSRRPNTSFCFLDIRSPGLGDTAMYLCATSRLAGETEQYFGPGTRLTVT.

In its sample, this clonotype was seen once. The CDR3 nucleotides read TGTGCCAGCAGCTTAGGCAATGAAGCTTTCTTT. This gives the protein CASSLGNEAFF. This rearrangement joins TRBV11-2 to TRBJ1-1; D remains unclear. V was trimmed by 1 base and J by 7 bases, leaving 4 bases between them. The CDR3 loop spans 11 amino acids. Germline loops: CDR1 SGHAT, CDR2 FQNNGV.

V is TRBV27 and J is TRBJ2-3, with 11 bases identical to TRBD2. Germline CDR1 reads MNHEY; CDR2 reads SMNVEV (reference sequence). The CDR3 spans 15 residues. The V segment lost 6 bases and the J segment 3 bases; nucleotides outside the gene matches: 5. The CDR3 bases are TGTGCCAGCAGCTTAGCGGGAGGGCCGACAGATACGCAGTATTTT. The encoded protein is CASSLAGGPTDTQYF.

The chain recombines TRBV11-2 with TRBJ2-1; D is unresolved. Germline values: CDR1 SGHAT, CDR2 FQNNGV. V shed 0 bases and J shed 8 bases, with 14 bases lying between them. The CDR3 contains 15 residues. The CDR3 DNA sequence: TGTGCCAGCAGCTTAGACCGCATTTTGAGCGATGAGCAGTTCTTC. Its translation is CASSLDRILSDEQFF.